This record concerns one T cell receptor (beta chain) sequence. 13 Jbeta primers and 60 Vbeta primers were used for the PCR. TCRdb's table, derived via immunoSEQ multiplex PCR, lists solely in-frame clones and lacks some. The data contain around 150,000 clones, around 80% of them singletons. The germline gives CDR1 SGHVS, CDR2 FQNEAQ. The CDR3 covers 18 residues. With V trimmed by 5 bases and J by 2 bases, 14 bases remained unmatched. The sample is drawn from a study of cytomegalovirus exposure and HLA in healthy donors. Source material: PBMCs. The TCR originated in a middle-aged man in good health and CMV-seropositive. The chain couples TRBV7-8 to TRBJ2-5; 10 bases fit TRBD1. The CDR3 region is CASSTAPGTGAPQETQYF. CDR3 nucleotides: TGTGCCAGCAGCACGGCTCCCGGGACAGGGGCGCCACAAGAGACCCAGTACTTC.